The sequence of this T cell receptor (beta chain) was determined in a study of T cells after somatic rescue of genetic block. CDR3 size: 15 residues. V was pared by 5 bases and J by 4 bases, with 6 bases of the junction left unmatched. CDR1 is MNHNY, CDR2 SVGAGI, per germline (reference sequence). This clone appeared once. The assay was immunoSEQ multiplex PCR, and TCRdb's table has in-frame clones only and misses some. Here the sample spans approximately 65,000 clones, 85% to 95% being singletons. The clonotype comes from a middle-aged man. Sequencing was done on a sample of peripheral blood mononuclear cells (PBMCs). The chain joins TRBV6-6 to TRBJ2-2; 8 bases fit TRBD1. The CDR3 spells CASSPITGGTGELFF. CDR3 bases: TGTGCCAGCAGTCCGATAACAGGGGGCACCGGGGAGCTGTTTTTT.